The clone carrying this TCR beta chain was seen a handful of times. Its cognate antigen is unknown. This sample is drawn from a study of T-cell memory formation after mild COVID-19. In the study overall: TCR clusters mostly belonged to single donors. Broader study findings: Contracting CD4+ clones were located mainly in CM and EM, and CD8+ clones in EMRA.

Via MiXCR, TCRdb re-called the 5' RACE reads, giving one row per CDR3 protein. The table lists 300,000 to 400,000 distinct CDR3 sequences, around 27% of them singletons, with about 13% in the top ten. The V gene's germline CDR1 is LNHDA and CDR2 SQIVND (reference sequence). This CDR3 is built from 17 residues. Germline trimming cut 0 bases from V and 0 bases from J; bases unmatched to any gene: 4. The sequence derives from an adult woman who had mild COVID-19 (a few samples of this study predate the infection). Cell type and time point are not known. This chain uses TRBV19 with TRBJ2-5; 10 bases line up with TRBD2. The source material was PBMCs or a T cell subset sorted from them (not recorded which). The chain's CDR3 is CASSIDRLAGDQETQYF. The CDR3 DNA reads TGTGCCAGTAGTATAGATCGGCTAGCGGGGGACCAAGAGACCCAGTACTTC.